This TCR beta chain is drawn from a study of blood T cell repertoires in COVID-19. Study background: Donors in the United States, Italy and Spain gave samples during acute or convalescent COVID-19.

The protocol was immunoSEQ multiplex PCR, while the TCRdb copy is restricted to in-frame clones and leaves out a portion. Here the sample spans 100,000 to 150,000 clones, 80% to 90% being singletons. The source is a man between 65 and 79 years old with active or convalescent COVID-19. Sample: peripheral blood.

CDR3 DNA sequence: TGTGCCAGTAGGGGGAGTGCCGCCGGTGACGAAAAACTGTTTTTT. Residues: CASRGSAAGDEKLFF. V usage is TRBV19 and J usage is TRBJ1-4; D uncertain. Trimming took off 6 bases at V and 8 bases at J, with 19 bases between the two ends. The CDR3 contains 15 residues. Germline CDR1 reads LNHDA; CDR2 reads SQIVND (reference sequence).